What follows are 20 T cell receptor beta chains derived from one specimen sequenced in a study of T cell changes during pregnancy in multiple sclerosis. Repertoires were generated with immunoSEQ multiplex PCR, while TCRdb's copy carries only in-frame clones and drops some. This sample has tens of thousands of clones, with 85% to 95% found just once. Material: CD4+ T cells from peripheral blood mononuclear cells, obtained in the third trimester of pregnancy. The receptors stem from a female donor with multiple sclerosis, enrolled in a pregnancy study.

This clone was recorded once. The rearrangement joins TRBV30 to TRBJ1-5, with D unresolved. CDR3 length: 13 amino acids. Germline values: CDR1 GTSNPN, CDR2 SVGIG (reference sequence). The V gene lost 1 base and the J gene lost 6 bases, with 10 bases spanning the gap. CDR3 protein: CAWSGQRGQPQHF. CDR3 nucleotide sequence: TGTGCCTGGAGTGGTCAACGGGGTCAGCCCCAGCATTTT.

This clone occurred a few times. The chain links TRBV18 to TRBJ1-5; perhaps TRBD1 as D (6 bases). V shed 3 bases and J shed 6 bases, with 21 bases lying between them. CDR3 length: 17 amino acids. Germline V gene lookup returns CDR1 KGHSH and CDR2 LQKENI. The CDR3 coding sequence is TGTGCCAGCTCACCGCCGGGACACGGGGGGGTCGGTCAGCCCCAGCATTTT. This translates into CASSPPGHGGVGQPQHF.

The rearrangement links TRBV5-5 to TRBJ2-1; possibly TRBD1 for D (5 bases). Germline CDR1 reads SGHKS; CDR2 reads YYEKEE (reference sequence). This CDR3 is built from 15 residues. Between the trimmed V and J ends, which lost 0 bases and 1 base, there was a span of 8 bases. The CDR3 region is CASSLEGVSYNEQFF. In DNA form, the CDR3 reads TGTGCCAGCAGCTTGGAAGGGGTGTCCTACAATGAGCAGTTCTTC.

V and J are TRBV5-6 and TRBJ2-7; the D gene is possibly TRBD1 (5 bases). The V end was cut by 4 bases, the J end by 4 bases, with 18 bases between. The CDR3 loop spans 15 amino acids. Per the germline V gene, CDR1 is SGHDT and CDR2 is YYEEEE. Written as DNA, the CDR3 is TGTGCCAGCAGCCCCGGGCCAGGGAAAGGGTACGAGCAGTACTTC. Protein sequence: CASSPGPGKGYEQYF.

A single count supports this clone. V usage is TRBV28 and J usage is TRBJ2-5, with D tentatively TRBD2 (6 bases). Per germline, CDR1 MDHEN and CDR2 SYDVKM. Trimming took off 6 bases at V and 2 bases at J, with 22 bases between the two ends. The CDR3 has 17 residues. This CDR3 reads CASSRTYPGLLQETQYF. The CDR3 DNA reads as TGTGCCAGCAGCCGAACTTACCCGGGACTTCTTCAAGAGACCCAGTACTTC. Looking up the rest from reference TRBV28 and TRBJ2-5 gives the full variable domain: DVKVTQSSRYLVKRTGEKVFLECVQDMDHENMFWYRQDPGLGLRLIYFSYDVKMKEKGDIPEGYSVSREKKERFSLILESASTNQTSMYLCASSRTYPGLLQETQYFGPGTRLLVL.

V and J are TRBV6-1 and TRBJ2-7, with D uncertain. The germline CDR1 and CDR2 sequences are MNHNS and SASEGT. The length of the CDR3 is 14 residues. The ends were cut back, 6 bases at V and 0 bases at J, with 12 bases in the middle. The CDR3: CASRAPSPSYEQYF. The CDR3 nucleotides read TGTGCCAGCAGGGCCCCGTCACCCTCCTACGAGCAGTACTTC.

The CDR3 region has the DNA TGTGCCAGCAGAGTACTAGCGGGACAAACCTACGAGCAGTACTTC. This sequence encodes CASRVLAGQTYEQYF. The V and J genes are TRBV6-1 and TRBJ2-7; 10 nucleotides match TRBD2. This CDR3 is 15 amino acids long. V gave up 6 bases and J gave up 2 bases; unmatched junction bases: 7. Per germline, CDR1 MNHNS and CDR2 SASEGT.

CDR3 bases: TGCGCCAGCAGCACCGGGACACCTAATGAAAAACTGTTTTTT. Its translation: CASSTGTPNEKLFF. The chain combines TRBV5-1 with TRBJ1-4, with D maybe TRBD1 (6 bases). CDR3 length equals 14 residues. Germline CDR1 SGHRS, CDR2 YFSETQ. The V gene lost 4 bases and the J gene lost 3 bases, with 10 bases spanning the gap.

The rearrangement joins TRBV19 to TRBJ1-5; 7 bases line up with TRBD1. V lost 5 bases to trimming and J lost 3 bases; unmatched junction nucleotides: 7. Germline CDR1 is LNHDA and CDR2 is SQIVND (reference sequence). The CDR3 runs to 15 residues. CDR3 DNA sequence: TGTGCCAGTAGTCTTACAGGGGAAAACAATCAGCCCCAGCATTTT. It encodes CASSLTGENNQPQHF.

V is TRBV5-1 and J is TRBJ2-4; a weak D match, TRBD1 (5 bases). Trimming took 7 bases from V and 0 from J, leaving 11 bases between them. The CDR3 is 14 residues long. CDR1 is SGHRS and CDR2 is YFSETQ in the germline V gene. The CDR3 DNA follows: TGCGCCAGCTCCTTCGACAGAGCCAAAAACATTCAGTACTTC. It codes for CASSFDRAKNIQYF.

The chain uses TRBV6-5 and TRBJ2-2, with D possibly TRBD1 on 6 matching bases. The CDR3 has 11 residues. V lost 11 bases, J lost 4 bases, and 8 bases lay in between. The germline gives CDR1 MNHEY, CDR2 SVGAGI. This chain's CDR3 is CAVQGTGELFF. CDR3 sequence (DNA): TGTGCCGTACAGGGCACCGGGGAGCTGTTTTTT.

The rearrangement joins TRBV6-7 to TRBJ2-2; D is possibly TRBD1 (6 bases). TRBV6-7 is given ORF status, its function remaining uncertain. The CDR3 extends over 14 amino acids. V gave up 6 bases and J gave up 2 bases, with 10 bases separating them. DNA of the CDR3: TGTGCCAGCAGCGGACAGATTAACACCGGGGAGCTGTTTTTT. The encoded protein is CASSGQINTGELFF.

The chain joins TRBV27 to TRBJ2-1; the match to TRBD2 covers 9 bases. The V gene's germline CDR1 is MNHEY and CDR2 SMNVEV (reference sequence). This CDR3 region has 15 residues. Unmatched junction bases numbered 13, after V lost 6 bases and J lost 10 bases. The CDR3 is CASRVEGTSFVEQFF. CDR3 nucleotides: TGTGCCAGCAGGGTCGAAGGGACTAGCTTTGTAGAGCAGTTCTTC.

In DNA, the CDR3 is TGTGCCAGTAGTATCTTAGGAAACACCATATATTTT. Its translation: CASSILGNTIYF. This chain joins TRBV19 and TRBJ1-3, with no clear D. Germline V gene sequence: CDR1 LNHDA, CDR2 SQIVND (reference sequence). CDR3 length: 12 amino acids. V lost 3 bases and J lost 4, with 4 bases in between.

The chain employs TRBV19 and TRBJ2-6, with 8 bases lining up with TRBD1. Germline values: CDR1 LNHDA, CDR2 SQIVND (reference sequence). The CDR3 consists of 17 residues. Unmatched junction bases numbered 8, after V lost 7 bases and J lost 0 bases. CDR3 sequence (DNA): TGTGCCAGTAAGGACAGGGTGGGTCTCTCTGGGGCCAACGTCCTGACTTTC. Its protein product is CASKDRVGLSGANVLTF.

For the CDR3, the DNA is TGTGCCAGCAGTCTAGCGGGAGGGGGAAATGAGCAGTTCTTC. It encodes CASSLAGGGNEQFF. The chain links TRBV6-1 to TRBJ2-1; 12 bases match TRBD2. Germline loops: CDR1 MNHNS, CDR2 SASEGT. This CDR3 has 14 residues. The V gene end was trimmed by 5 bases and the J gene end by 7 bases; junction bases not matched to a gene: 3.

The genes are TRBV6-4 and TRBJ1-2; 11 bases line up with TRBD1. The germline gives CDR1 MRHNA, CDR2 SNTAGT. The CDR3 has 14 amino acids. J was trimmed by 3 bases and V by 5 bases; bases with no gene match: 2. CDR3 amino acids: CASSPGQGDYGYTF. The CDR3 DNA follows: TGTGCCAGCAGTCCGGGACAGGGGGACTATGGCTACACCTTC.

The CDR3 DNA follows: TGTGCCAGCAGACTAGCGGCGAACACCGGGGAGCTGTTTTTT. Protein: CASRLAANTGELFF. This chain joins TRBV27 and TRBJ2-2; 8 positions agree with TRBD2. Losses at the gene ends were 6 bases for V and 0 bases for J; bases not matched to a gene: 0. Germline CDR1 and CDR2: MNHEY and SMNVEV (reference sequence). The CDR3 has 14 amino acids.

CDR3 residues: CASSLDRGRYYGYTF. The CDR3 DNA sequence: TGTGCCAGCAGCCTAGACAGGGGACGGTACTATGGCTACACCTTC. This chain joins TRBV7-2 and TRBJ1-2, with 8 bases identical to TRBD1. The germline CDR1 and CDR2 sequences are SGHTA and FQGNSA. With V trimmed by 5 bases and J by 3 bases, 8 bases remained unmatched. The CDR3 has 15 amino acids. The full variable domain, with the rest looked up from reference TRBV7-2 and TRBJ1-2, is GAGVSQSPSNKVTEKGKDVELRCDPISGHTALYWYRQSLGQGLEFLIYFQGNSAPDKSGLPSDRFSAERTGGSVSTLTIQRTQQEDSAVYLCASSLDRGRYYGYTFGSGTRLTVV.

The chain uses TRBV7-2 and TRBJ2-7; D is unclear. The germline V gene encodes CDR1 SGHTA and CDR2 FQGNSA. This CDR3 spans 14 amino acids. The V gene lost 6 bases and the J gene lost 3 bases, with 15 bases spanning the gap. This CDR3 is CASRHTGSYYEQYF. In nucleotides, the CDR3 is TGTGCCAGCAGACACACCGGGTCCTACTACGAGCAGTACTTC.